The 27 T cell receptor beta chains given below trace back to one sample, sequenced in a study of glioma-infiltrating T cells. The iRepertoire nested amplicon-rescue multiplex PCR amplified TCR alpha and beta CDR3s from RNA. Via MiXCR, TCRdb re-called the multiplex PCR reads, giving one row per CDR3 protein. The sample records 45,000 or so distinct CDR3 sequences, approximately 20% being singletons. Sequenced input: glioma tissue, nonneoplastic brain tissue, or PBMCs (not recorded which). The receptors originated from a human donor with low-grade glioma or glioblastoma, undergoing nonglioma brain surgery, or in good health (not recorded which).

This clonotype was picked up many times. CDR3 in amino acids: CASSGRAGDGYTF. The CDR3 bases are TGTGCCAGCAGTGGCAGGGCTGGTGATGGCTACACCTTC. The chain is built from TRBV2 and TRBJ1-2, with a weak D call TRBD1 (5 bases). Germline values: CDR1 SNHLY, CDR2 FYNNEI. The CDR3 length is 13 residues. The V end was cut by 4 bases, the J end by 6 bases, with 12 bases between.

This clonotype was seen only a few times. The chain is built from TRBV19 and TRBJ2-3; possible D gene TRBD1, 6 bases. The CDR3 is 13 residues long. Germline V gene sequence: CDR1 LNHDA, CDR2 SQIVND (reference sequence). The germline V and J ends were trimmed by 7 bases and 2 bases, with 10 bases remaining between them. This CDR3 is CASTGQNTDTQYF. CDR3 in DNA: TGTGCCAGTACCGGACAGAACACAGATACGCAGTATTTT.

This clonotype was recorded many times. The gene calls are TRBV6-1 and TRBJ2-3; D may be TRBD1 (5 bases). The CDR3 is made up of 14 amino acids. Germline V gives CDR1 MNHNS, CDR2 SASEGT. The V end was cut by 6 bases, the J end by 2 bases, with 12 bases between. In nucleotides, the CDR3 is TGTGCCAGCAGGGGCTGGGGCCCCACAGATACGCAGTATTTT. This gives the protein CASRGWGPTDTQYF.

This clonotype was seen at least ten times. CDR3: CASSLDRGFGEQFF. Here the CDR3 DNA reads TGCGCCAGCAGCTTGGACAGGGGATTTGGTGAGCAGTTCTTC. The V call is TRBV5-1, the J call TRBJ2-1; TRBD1 agrees at 7 bases. Germline V gene lookup returns CDR1 SGHRS and CDR2 YFSETQ. Trimming took 0 bases from V and 9 from J; bases not matched to a gene: 6. This CDR3 region has 14 residues.

This clonotype was picked up a small number of times. The chain is built from TRBV12-3 or TRBV12-4 and TRBJ2-4, with a weak D call TRBD1 (6 bases). The CDR3 runs to 14 residues. The V gene lost 7 bases and the J gene lost 4 bases, with 14 bases spanning the gap. The CDR3 bases are TGTGCCAGCAACCCTGAGGGGGAAAAAAACATTCAGTACTTC. Residues: CASNPEGEKNIQYF.

Many counts were recorded for this clonotype. The chain employs TRBV6-1 and TRBJ2-5; no clear D. This CDR3 region has 12 residues. Germline CDR1 is MNHNS and CDR2 is SASEGT. V lost 7 bases and J 5 bases, leaving 11 bases between the germline ends. CDR3 loop: CASNMVGETQYF. CDR3 nucleotides: TGTGCCAGCAATATGGTCGGGGAGACCCAGTACTTC.

This clonotype was seen at least ten times. This rearrangement joins TRBV28 to TRBJ2-3, with 8 nucleotides matching TRBD1. The CDR3 is 14 residues long. J lost 2 bases, V lost 6 bases, and 4 bases had no gene match. The V gene's germline CDR1 is MDHEN and CDR2 SYDVKM. CDR3 DNA sequence: TGTGCCAGCAGGACAGGGGAGAACACAGATACGCAGTATTTT. Encoded protein: CASRTGENTDTQYF. The full variable domain, with the rest looked up from reference TRBV28 and TRBJ2-3, is DVKVTQSSRYLVKRTGEKVFLECVQDMDHENMFWYRQDPGLGLRLIYFSYDVKMKEKGDIPEGYSVSREKKERFSLILESASTNQTSMYLCASRTGENTDTQYFGPGTRLTVL.

This clonotype was seen repeatedly, ten times or more. The V gene is TRBV20-1, the J gene TRBJ2-1; 9 bases are a match to TRBD2. The germline gives CDR1 DFQATT, CDR2 SNEGSKA (reference sequence). The V segment lost 4 bases and the J segment 3 bases; nucleotides outside the gene matches: 4. The CDR3 has 14 amino acids. Written as DNA, the CDR3 is TGCAGTGCTAAGGCGGGGGGGCTCTACAATGAGCAGTTCTTC. It yields the protein CSAKAGGLYNEQFF.

V usage is TRBV5-6 and J usage is TRBJ1-5; TRBD1 agrees at 8 bases. The CDR3 has 15 amino acids. V shed 3 bases, J shed 6 bases, and the junction held 8 bases outside the gene matches. Germline V gene sequence: CDR1 SGHDT, CDR2 YYEEEE. Here the CDR3 reads CASSWGQASVQPQHF. The DNA for the CDR3 is TGTGCCAGCAGCTGGGGACAGGCCAGCGTTCAGCCCCAGCATTTT. The full variable domain, its missing parts supplied by reference TRBV5-6 and TRBJ1-5, is DAGVTQSPTHLIKTRGQQVTLRCSPKSGHDTVSWYQQALGQGPQFIFQYYEEEERQRGNFPDRFSGHQFPNYSSELNVNALLLGDSALYLCASSWGQASVQPQHFGDGTRLSIL.

This clonotype was seen at least ten times. The chain is built from TRBV6-2 or TRBV6-3 and TRBJ1-1; tentatively, D is TRBD1 (5 bases). From germline, CDR1 is MNHEY and CDR2 SVGEGT. This CDR3 is built from 13 residues. V was pared by 4 bases and J by 0 bases, with 6 bases between. The CDR3, as DNA: TGTGCCAGCAGTTGGGACCTGAACACTGAAGCTTTCTTT. This codes for CASSWDLNTEAFF.

Many counts were recorded for this clonotype. The chain employs TRBV2 and TRBJ1-5, with D perhaps matching TRBD1 (6 bases). V lost 6 bases to trimming and J lost 2 bases, with 8 bases between them. This CDR3 has 13 amino acids. Per the germline V gene, CDR1 is SNHLY and CDR2 is FYNNEI. In DNA form, the CDR3 reads TGTGCCAGCAGAAGACAGGGCAATCAGCCCCAGCATTTT. It encodes CASRRQGNQPQHF.

By share, this clonotype ranks as medium-sized. The chain is built from TRBV27 and TRBJ2-1, with 9 bases aligning to TRBD2. Germline trimming cut 2 bases from V and 13 bases from J; bases unmatched to any gene: 12. The germline CDR1 and CDR2 sequences are MNHEY and SMNVEV (reference sequence). This CDR3 region has 15 residues. The CDR3 spells CASSLGESGGRGQFF. Written as DNA, the CDR3 is TGTGCCAGCAGTTTAGGGGAAAGCGGGGGGCGGGGTCAGTTCTTC.

This clonotype was found many times. This chain connects TRBV5-1 to TRBJ1-1, with TRBD1 as a possible D gene (5 bases). The V end lost 1 base, the J end lost 3 bases, and 16 bases lay between the germline ends. The CDR3 consists of 16 residues. Germline lookup yields CDR1 SGHRS and CDR2 YFSETQ. The CDR3 loop is CASSLPPEKGDTEAFF. Written as DNA, the CDR3 is TGCGCCAGCAGCTTGCCCCCGGAGAAAGGGGACACTGAAGCTTTCTTT.

Of note for this clonotype: A much larger clonotype is one base distant, so this may be a read error. The chain uses TRBV20-1 and TRBJ2-7; D is unresolved. V lost 7 bases to trimming and J lost 10 bases, with 17 bases between them. Germline V gene lookup returns CDR1 DFQATT and CDR2 SNEGSKA (reference sequence). The CDR3 contains 11 residues. CDR3 nucleotides: TGCAGTGTTCAAAACGGCATCCCCCAGTACGTC. Encoded protein: CSVQNGIPQYV.

This clonotype was recorded at least ten times. This chain uses TRBV3-1 with TRBJ2-1, with D possibly TRBD2 on 6 matching bases. V was clipped by 0 bases and J by 4 bases, with 13 bases between them. From germline, CDR1 is LGHDT and CDR2 YNNKEL (reference sequence). The CDR3 is 16 amino acids. The DNA for the CDR3 is TGTGCCAGCAGCCAAGATGGAGGGAAGGCGTACAATGAGCAGTTCTTC. Translation: CASSQDGGKAYNEQFF.

This clonotype was counted at least ten times. The rearrangement uses TRBV11-2 and TRBJ1-1; no clear D gene. Germline CDR1 is SGHAT and CDR2 is FQNNGV. This CDR3 has 13 amino acids. Trimming left V 2 bases short and J 5 bases short, with 9 bases between. The DNA for the CDR3 is TGTGCCAGCAGCTTATCGGAAAAAACTGAAGCTTTCTTT. Translating gives CASSLSEKTEAFF.

The table lists this clonotype with many counts. This sequence joins TRBV14 and TRBJ1-1; D not resolved. The CDR3 is made up of 14 amino acids. In germline, CDR1 is SGHDN, CDR2 FVKESK. Trimming took off 3 bases at V and 6 bases at J, with 14 bases between the two ends. This CDR3 reads CASSQYGLDPEAFF. Here the CDR3 DNA reads TGTGCCAGCAGCCAGTATGGCCTTGACCCTGAAGCTTTCTTT. Supplemented by reference TRBV14 and TRBJ1-1, the full variable domain reads EAGVTQFPSHSVIEKGQTVTLRCDPISGHDNLYWYRRVMGKEIKFLLHFVKESKQDESGMPNNRFLAERTGGTYSTLKVQPAELEDSGVYFCASSQYGLDPEAFFGQGTRLTVV.

This clonotype was recorded once. This may be a read error, as it is one base from a much larger clone. The chain employs TRBV29-1 and TRBJ2-5, with 12 bases that match TRBD2. Germline V gene sequence: CDR1 SQVTM, CDR2 ANQGSEA. V trimming: 4 bases; J trimming: 11 bases; junction bases outside the gene matches: 14. The CDR3 extends over 15 amino acids. The CDR3 DNA reads TGCAGCGTTGTCGCCGGGACTAGCGGGTACAATGAGCAGTACTTC. Protein: CSVVAGTSGYNEQYF. Full variable domain (missing parts from reference TRBV29-1 and TRBJ2-5): SAVISQKPSRDICQRGTSLTIQCQVDSQVTMMFWYRQQPGQSLTLIATANQGSEATYESGFVIDKFPISRPNLTFSTLTVSNMSPEDSSIYLCSVVAGTSGYNEQYFGPGTRLLVL.

This chain links TRBV5-4 with TRBJ2-2; TRBD1 agrees at 8 bases. CDR1 is SGHNT and CDR2 is YYREEE in the germline V gene (reference sequence). The CDR3 length is 16 residues. With 0 bases clipped from V and 5 bases from J, the junction kept 6 bases outside the gene matches. Here the CDR3 reads CASSLERTGWTGELFF. In DNA, the CDR3 is TGTGCCAGCAGCTTGGAGAGGACAGGGTGGACCGGGGAGCTGTTTTTT. Supplemented by reference TRBV5-4 and TRBJ2-2, the full variable domain reads ETGVTQSPTHLIKTRGQQVTLRCSSQSGHNTVSWYQQALGQGPQFIFQYYREEENGRGNFPPRFSGLQFPNYSSELNVNALELDDSALYLCASSLERTGWTGELFFGEGSRLTVL.

The chain carries TRBV28 and TRBJ2-4; weak D call: TRBD2 (6 bases). Germline V CDR1 and CDR2: MDHEN, SYDVKM. This CDR3 spans 16 amino acids. V lost 5 bases, J lost 6 bases, and 20 bases lay in between. CDR3 residues: CASSPRRGLVRNIQYF. The CDR3 DNA reads as TGTGCCAGCAGTCCCAGGCGGGGCCTGGTTAGAAACATTCAGTACTTC.

Comments on this clonotype: A much larger clone differs from this one at a single base, so this may be a read error. This chain joins TRBV28 and TRBJ2-5, with TRBD2 matching over 11 bases. Germline V lookup: CDR1 MDHEN, CDR2 SYDVKM. CDR3 length: 16 residues. The CDR3 nucleotides are TGTGCCAGCAGCTCGTCTGGGACTAGCGGTAAAGAGACCCAGTGCTTC. Translating gives CASSSSGTSGKETQCF.

This clonotype was picked up many times. The chain has TRBV6-6 and TRBJ1-6, with D hard to call. The CDR3 is 13 amino acids. The V gene lost 2 bases and the J gene lost 5 bases, with 4 bases spanning the gap. Germline V gene lookup returns CDR1 MNHNY and CDR2 SVGAGI (reference sequence). The CDR3 reads CASSYGNNSPLHF. DNA of the CDR3: TGTGCCAGCAGTTACGGGAATAATTCACCCCTCCACTTT.

Comments on this clonotype: A much larger clonotype is one base distant, so this may be a read error. The CDR3 sequence is CASGFSGTVLSGANVLTF. In DNA form, the CDR3 reads TGTGCCAGCGGCTTCTCCGGGACGGTCCTCTCTGGGGCCAACGTCCTGACTTTC. The J gene is TRBJ2-6, the V gene TRBV7-2, with D perhaps TRBD1 or TRBD2 (5 bases each). Germline CDR1 SGHTA, CDR2 FQGNSA. This CDR3 region has 18 residues. The variable domain in full, completed from reference TRBV7-2 and TRBJ2-6, reads GAGVSQSPSNKVTEKGKDVELRCDPISGHTALYWYRQSLGQGLEFLIYFQGNSAPDKSGLPSDRFSAERTGGSVSTLTIQRTQQEDSAVYLCASGFSGTVLSGANVLTFGAGSRLTVL.

This clonotype has a handful of counts. This chain joins TRBV11-2 and TRBJ2-5, with no clear D. Trimming pared 5 bases from V and 1 base from J, leaving 8 bases between. Looked up from germline, CDR1 is SGHAT and CDR2 is FQNNGV. There are 13 residues in the CDR3. Here the CDR3 DNA reads TGTGCCAGCAGCAGTCCCGGCCAAGAGACCCAGTACTTC. This sequence encodes CASSSPGQETQYF.

This clonotype was observed many times. The chain recombines TRBV28 with TRBJ2-5; 7 nucleotides align to TRBD1. Germline CDR1 reads MDHEN; CDR2 reads SYDVKM. The CDR3 extends over 14 amino acids. V shed 8 bases, J shed 3 bases, and the junction held 9 bases outside the gene matches. CDR3 coding DNA: TGTGCCAGCGGGACCCAACAGGGGAAAGAGACCCAGTACTTC. It specifies CASGTQQGKETQYF.

This clonotype has only a few counts. A much larger clone sits a single nucleotide away, making a read error possible. This chain connects TRBV3-1 to TRBJ2-5; 14 bases match TRBD2. Germline V CDR1 and CDR2: LGHDT, YNNKEL (reference sequence). The CDR3 spans 16 residues. In DNA form, the CDR3 reads TGTGCCAGCAGCCCGGGACTAGCGGGAGATGTAGAGACCCGGTACTTC. Translating it yields CASSPGLAGDVETRYF.

Ten or more counts support this clonotype. J is TRBJ2-5 and V is TRBV6-1; TRBD1 matches at 7 bases. J lost 5 bases, V lost 5 bases, and 5 bases had no gene match. Germline CDR1 and CDR2: MNHNS and SASEGT. The CDR3 is 13 residues long. CDR3 amino acids: CASSRDRDETQYF. The CDR3 DNA sequence: TGTGCCAGCAGTAGAGACAGGGATGAGACCCAGTACTTC.